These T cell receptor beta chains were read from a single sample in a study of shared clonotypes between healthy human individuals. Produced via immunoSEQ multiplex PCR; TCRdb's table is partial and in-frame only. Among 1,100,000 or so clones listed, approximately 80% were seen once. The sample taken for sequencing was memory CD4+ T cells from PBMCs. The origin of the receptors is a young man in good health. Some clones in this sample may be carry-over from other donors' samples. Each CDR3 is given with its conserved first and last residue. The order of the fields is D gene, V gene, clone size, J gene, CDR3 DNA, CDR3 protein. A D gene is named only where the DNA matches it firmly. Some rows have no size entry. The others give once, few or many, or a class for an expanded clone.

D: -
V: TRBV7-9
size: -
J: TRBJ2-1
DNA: TGTGCCAGCAGCTTCCTCAAATTAAAACAGGGATCCTACAATGAGCAGTTCTTC
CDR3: CASSFLKLKQGSYNEQFF

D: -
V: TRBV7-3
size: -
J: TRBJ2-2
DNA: TGTGCCAGCAGCTTAAACAGACAGAACACCGGGGAGCTGTTTTTT
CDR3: CASSLNRQNTGELFF

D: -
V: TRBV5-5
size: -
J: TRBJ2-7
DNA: TGTGCCAGCAGCTTGCCGACAGGAAAATCGGGGTTATGGTACTTC
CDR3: CASSLPTGKSGLWYF

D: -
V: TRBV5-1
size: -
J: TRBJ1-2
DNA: TGCGCCAGCAGCTTCGACGTAAACTATGGCTACACCTTC
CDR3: CASSFDVNYGYTF

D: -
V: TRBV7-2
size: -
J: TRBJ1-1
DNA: TGTGCCAGCAGCCCCGATGGGGGCACTGAAGCTTTCTTT
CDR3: CASSPDGGTEAFF

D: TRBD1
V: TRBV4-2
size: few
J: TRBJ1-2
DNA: TGTGCCAGCAGCCAAGATCGGGACAGATGGTATGGCTACACCTTC
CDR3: CASSQDRDRWYGYTF

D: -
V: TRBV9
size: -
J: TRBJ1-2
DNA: TGTGCCAGCAGCGCCTTGACAGAGTACTATCGTGGCTACACCTTC
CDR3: CASSALTEYYRGYTF

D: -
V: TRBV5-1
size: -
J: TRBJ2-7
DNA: TGCGCCAGCAGCTCAGGGGCCAATCAACCCGAGCAGTACTTC
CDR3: CASSSGANQPEQYF

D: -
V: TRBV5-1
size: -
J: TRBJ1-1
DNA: TGCGCCAGCAGCTTGGTACCCTCCGGGACGGTGAACACTGAAGCTTTCTTT
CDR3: CASSLVPSGTVNTEAFF

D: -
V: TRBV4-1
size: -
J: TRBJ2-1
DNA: TGCGCCAGCAGCCAACCCCGACGTGGGGCTCTTGATTATAGGGGCAATGAGCAGTTCTTC
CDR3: CASSQPRRGALDYRGNEQFF

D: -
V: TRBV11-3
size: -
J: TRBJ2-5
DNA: TGTGCCAGCAGCTTTTCCCAAGAGACCCAGTACTTC
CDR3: CASSFSQETQYF

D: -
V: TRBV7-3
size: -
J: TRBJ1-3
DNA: TGTGCCAGCGGAATGGGGCCTTCCTCTTCTGGAAACACCATATATTTT
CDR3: CASGMGPSSSGNTIYF

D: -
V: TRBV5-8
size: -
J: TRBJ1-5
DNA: TGTGCCAGCAGCTTTGACGACAGCCTCTATAGCAATCAGCCCCAGCATTTT
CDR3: CASSFDDSLYSNQPQHF

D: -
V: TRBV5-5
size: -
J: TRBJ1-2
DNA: TGTGCCAGCAGCCAAGACACTAACTATGGCTACACCTTC
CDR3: CASSQDTNYGYTF

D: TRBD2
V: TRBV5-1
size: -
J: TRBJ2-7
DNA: TGCGCCAGCAGCAAATTAGCGGGAGAGTTCAACGAGCAGTACTTC
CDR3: CASSKLAGEFNEQYF

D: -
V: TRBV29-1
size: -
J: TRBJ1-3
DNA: TGCAGCGTTGTGTTCACCCGAGGGCCTGGAAACACCATATATTTT
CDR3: CSVVFTRGPGNTIYF

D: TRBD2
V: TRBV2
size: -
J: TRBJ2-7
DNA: TGTGCCAGCAGTGAAGAGCTAGCGGGAGGGCAGGCGTACTTC
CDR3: CASSEELAGGQAYF

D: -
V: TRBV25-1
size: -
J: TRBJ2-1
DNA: TGTGCCAGCAGTCTAACAGGTGAAGGTGAGCAGTTCTTC
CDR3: CASSLTGEGEQFF

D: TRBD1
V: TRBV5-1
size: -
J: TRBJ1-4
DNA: TGCGCCAGCAGCCCAGACAGGGCGGCCCTTGGAGAAAAACTGTTTTTT
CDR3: CASSPDRAALGEKLFF

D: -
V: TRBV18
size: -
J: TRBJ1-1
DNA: TGTGCCAGCTCACCGCAGGGGAACATGAACACTGAAGCTTTCTTT
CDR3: CASSPQGNMNTEAFF

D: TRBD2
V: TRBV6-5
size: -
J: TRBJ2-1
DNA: TGTGCCAGCAGGCCGCTAGCGGGAGGGGGGAATGAGCAGTTCTTC
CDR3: CASRPLAGGGNEQFF

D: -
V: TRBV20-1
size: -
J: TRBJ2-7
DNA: TGCAGTGCTAGTCCGAGCTACGAGCAGTACTTC
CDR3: CSASPSYEQYF

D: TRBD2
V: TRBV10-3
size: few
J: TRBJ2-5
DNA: TGTGCCATCAGTGAGCCGGGACTAGCGGGAGAGACCCAGTACTTC
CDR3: CAISEPGLAGETQYF

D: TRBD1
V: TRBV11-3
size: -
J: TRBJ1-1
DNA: TGTGCCAGCAGCTCTAACAGGGGGGAAGCTTTCTTT
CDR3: CASSSNRGEAFF

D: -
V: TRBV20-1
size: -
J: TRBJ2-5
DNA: TGCAGCCAGGAGGGCCAAGAGACCCAGTACTTC
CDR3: CSQEGQETQYF

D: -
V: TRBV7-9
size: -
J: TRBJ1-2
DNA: TGTGCCAGCAGCCCCCTGGGGCGGACTAACTATGGCTACACCTTC
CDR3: CASSPLGRTNYGYTF

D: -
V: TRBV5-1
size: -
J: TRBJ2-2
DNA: TGCGCCAGCAGCCACCAAGGGGGGGCGTTTTTT
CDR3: CASSHQGGAFF

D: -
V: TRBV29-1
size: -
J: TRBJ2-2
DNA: TGCAGCGTTGAGTCTATGTCTGGGAGGAACACCGGGGAGCTGTTTTTT
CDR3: CSVESMSGRNTGELFF

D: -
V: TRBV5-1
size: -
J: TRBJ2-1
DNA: TGCGCCAGCTCCTCAGACACCTCCTACAATGAGCAGTTCTTC
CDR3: CASSSDTSYNEQFF

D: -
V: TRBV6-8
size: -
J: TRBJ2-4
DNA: TGTGCCAGCAAAACCGGGACACCCAAAAACATTCAGTACTTC
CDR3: CASKTGTPKNIQYF

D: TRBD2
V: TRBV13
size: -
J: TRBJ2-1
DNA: TGTGCCAGCAGCTTAATAGCGGGAGGCTCTTCCTACAATGAGCAGTTCTTC
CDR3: CASSLIAGGSSYNEQFF

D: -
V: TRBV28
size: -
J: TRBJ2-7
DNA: TGTGCCAGCAGTCGCGGCGGCCAGCAGTACTTC
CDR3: CASSRGGQQYF

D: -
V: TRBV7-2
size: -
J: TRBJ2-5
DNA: TGTGCCAGCAGCGCAGACCGCGGTGGGGGTCAGACCCAGTACTTC
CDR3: CASSADRGGGQTQYF

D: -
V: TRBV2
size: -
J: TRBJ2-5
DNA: TGTGCCAGCAGCCAATCGACAGGAGCCCAAGAGACCCAGTACTTC
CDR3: CASSQSTGAQETQYF

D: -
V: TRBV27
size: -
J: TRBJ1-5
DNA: TGTGCCAGCAGTTTCCCCGGGCAGCCCCAGCATTTT
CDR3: CASSFPGQPQHF

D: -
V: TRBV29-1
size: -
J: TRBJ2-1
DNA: TGCAGCGCCACGTCGAGCGATGAGCAGTTCTTC
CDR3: CSATSSDEQFF

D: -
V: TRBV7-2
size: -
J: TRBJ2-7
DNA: TGTGCCAGCAGCTTAGATTTTGCGGGGGCAGCCGAGCAGTACTTC
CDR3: CASSLDFAGAAEQYF

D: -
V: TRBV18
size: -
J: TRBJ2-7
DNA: TGTGCCAGCTCACCAACCTTGGGGGAGCAGTACTTC
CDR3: CASSPTLGEQYF

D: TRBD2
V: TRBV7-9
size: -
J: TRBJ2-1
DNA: TGTGCCAGCAGCTCTAGACTAGCGGGAGACGGCAATGAGCAGTTCTTC
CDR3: CASSSRLAGDGNEQFF

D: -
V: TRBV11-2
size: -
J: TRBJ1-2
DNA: TGTGCCAGCAGCTTAGAGGGTGGCGGGAGCTACACCTTC
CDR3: CASSLEGGGSYTF

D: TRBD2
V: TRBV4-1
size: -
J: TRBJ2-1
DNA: TGCGCCAGCAACCAGGGACTAGCGGCTTCCTACAATGAGCAGTTCTTC
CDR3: CASNQGLAASYNEQFF

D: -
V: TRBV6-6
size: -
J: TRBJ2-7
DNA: TGTGCCAGCGAGGGGCAGGGAACCTACGAGCAGTACTTC
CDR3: CASEGQGTYEQYF